This T cell receptor (beta chain) was profiled in a study of T cell changes during pregnancy in multiple sclerosis. V shed 3 bases, J shed 6 bases, and the junction held 3 bases outside the gene matches. CDR3 size: 12 residues. Looked up from germline, CDR1 is SQVTM and CDR2 is ANQGSEA. The assay was immunoSEQ multiplex PCR, and TCRdb's table has in-frame clones only and misses some. Of 15,000 or so clones listed, approximately 91% were seen once; the top ten hold about 12%. Sequences were derived from CD8+ T cells from peripheral blood mononuclear cells, sampled after pregnancy. The chain uses TRBV29-1 and TRBJ2-7; 9 nucleotides line up with TRBD1. This receptor was obtained from a female donor in good health, enrolled as a control in a pregnancy study. DNA for the CDR3: TGCAGCGTTGAGGGGACAGGGCCCGAGCAGTACTTC. Translating gives CSVEGTGPEQYF.